The subject of this entry is one T cell receptor beta chain. These data originate in a study of T-cell reconstitution after alpha-beta-depleted transplantation in children. Unique molecular identifiers were built into the TCRbeta library. TCRdb recomputed calls from the PCR reads with MiXCR, one row per CDR3 protein. The repertoire has over 200,000 distinct CDR3 sequences, 11% of them found once; the top ten carry about 30%. The CDR3 runs 14 residues. CDR1 and CDR2 (germline): SGHRS, YFSETQ. Deletions cut 4 bases from V and 6 bases from J, with 17 bases between. V is TRBV5-1 and J is TRBJ2-7; D gene unclear. The starting material was PBMCs, obtained before TCRalphabeta/CD19-depleted stem cell transplant. The TCR was taken from a child under two years old with acute myeloid leukemia, due to receive a stem cell transplant. This CDR3 reads CASSPGTALAEQYF. CDR3 in DNA: TGCGCCAGCAGCCCCGGAACGGCGTTAGCCGAGCAGTACTTC. Together with reference TRBV5-1 and TRBJ2-7, the CDR3 gives the full variable domain: KAGVTQTPRYLIKTRGQQVTLSCSPISGHRSVSWYQQTPGQGLQFLFEYFSETQRNKGNFPGRFSGRQFSNSRSEMNVSTLELGDSALYLCASSPGTALAEQYFGPGTRLTVT.